The T cell receptor beta chain described here comes from a study of cytomegalovirus exposure and HLA in healthy donors. 13 Jbeta primers and 60 Vbeta primers were used for the PCR. Sequencing used immunoSEQ multiplex PCR; TCRdb keeps in-frame clones, though not all of them. The sample gives about 240,000 clones, roughly 73% of which show up once; less than 0.6% is in the top ten. This CDR3 comprises 16 residues. Germline assignment: CDR1 SGHRS and CDR2 YFSETQ. The ends were cut back, 4 bases at V and 0 bases at J, with 13 bases in the middle. The clonotype comes from a boy under 18 in good health and CMV-seronegative. The sequencing input was PBMCs. The chain is built from TRBV5-1 and TRBJ2-2, with a tentative D call TRBD1 (7 bases). CDR3 region: CASSGGTDANTGELFF. As DNA, the CDR3 is TGCGCCAGCAGCGGGGGGACAGACGCGAACACCGGGGAGCTGTTTTTT. The whole variable domain, remainder taken from reference TRBV5-1 and TRBJ2-2, is KAGVTQTPRYLIKTRGQQVTLSCSPISGHRSVSWYQQTPGQGLQFLFEYFSETQRNKGNFPGRFSGRQFSNSRSEMNVSTLELGDSALYLCASSGGTDANTGELFFGEGSRLTVL.